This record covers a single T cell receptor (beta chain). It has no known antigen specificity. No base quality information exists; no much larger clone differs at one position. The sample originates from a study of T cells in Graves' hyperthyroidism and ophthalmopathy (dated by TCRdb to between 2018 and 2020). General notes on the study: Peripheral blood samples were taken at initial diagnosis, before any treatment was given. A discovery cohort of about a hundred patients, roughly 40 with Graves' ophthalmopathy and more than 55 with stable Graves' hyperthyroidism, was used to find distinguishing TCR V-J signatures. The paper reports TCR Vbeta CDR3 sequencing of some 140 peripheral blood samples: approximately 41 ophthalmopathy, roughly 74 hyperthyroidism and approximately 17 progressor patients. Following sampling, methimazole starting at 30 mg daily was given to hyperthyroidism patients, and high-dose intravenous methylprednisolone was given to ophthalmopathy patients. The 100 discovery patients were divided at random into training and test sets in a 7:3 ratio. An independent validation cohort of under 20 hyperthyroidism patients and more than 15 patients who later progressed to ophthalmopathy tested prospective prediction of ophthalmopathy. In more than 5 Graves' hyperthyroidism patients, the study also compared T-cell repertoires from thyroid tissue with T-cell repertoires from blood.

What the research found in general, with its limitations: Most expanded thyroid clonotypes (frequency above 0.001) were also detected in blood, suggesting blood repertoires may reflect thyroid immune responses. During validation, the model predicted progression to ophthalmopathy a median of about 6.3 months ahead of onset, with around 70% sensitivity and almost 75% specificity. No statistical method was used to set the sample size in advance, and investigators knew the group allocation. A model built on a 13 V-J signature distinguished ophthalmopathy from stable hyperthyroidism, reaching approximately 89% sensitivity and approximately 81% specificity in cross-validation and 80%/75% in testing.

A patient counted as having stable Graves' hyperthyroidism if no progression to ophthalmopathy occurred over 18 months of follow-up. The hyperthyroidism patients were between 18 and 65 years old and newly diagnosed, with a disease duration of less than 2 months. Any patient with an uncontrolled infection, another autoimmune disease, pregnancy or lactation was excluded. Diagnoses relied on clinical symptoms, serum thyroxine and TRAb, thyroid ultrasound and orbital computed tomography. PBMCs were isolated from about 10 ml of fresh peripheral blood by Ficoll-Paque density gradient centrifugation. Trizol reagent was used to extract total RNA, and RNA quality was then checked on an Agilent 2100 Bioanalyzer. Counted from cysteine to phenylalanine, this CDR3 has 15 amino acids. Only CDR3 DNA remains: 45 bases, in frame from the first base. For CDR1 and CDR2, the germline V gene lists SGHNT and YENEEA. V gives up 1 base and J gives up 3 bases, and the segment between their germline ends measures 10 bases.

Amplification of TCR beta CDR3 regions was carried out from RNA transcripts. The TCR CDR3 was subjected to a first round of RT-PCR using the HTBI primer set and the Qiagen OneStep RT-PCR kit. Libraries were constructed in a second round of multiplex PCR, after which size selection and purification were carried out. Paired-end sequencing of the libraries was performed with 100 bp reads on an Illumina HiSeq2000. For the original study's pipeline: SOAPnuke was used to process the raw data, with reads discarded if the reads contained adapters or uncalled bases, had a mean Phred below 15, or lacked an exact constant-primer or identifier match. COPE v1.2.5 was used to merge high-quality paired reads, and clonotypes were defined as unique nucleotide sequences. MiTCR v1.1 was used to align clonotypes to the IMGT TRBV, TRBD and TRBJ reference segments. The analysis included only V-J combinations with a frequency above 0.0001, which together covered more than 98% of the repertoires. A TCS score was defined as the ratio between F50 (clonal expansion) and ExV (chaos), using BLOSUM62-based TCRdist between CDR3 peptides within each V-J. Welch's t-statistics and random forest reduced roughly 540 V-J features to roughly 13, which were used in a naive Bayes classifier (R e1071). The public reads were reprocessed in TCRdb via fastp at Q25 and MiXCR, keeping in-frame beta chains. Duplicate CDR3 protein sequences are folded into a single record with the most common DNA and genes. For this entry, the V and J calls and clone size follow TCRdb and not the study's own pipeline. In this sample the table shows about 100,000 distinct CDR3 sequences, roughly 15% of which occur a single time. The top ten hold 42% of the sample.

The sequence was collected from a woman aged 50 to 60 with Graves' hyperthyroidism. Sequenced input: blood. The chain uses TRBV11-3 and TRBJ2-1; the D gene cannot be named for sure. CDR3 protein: CASSLGDSGYNEQFF. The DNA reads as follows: TGTGCCAGCAGCTTAGGTGATTCCGGCTACAATGAGCAGTTCTTC.